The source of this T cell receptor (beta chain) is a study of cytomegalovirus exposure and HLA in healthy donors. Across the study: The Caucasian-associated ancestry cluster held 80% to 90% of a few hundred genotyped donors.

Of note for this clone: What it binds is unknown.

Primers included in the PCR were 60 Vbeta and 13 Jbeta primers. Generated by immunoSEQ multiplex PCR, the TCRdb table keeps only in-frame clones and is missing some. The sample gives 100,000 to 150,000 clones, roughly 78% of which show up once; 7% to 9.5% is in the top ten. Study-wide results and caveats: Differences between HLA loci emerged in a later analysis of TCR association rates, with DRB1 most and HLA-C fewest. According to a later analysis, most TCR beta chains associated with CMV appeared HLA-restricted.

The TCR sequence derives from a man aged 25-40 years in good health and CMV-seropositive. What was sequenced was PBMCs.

DNA for the CDR3: TGTGCCTGGAGGCACTCGACAGGGGCTGGAAACACCATATATTTT. This codes for CAWRHSTGAGNTIYF. The chain recombines TRBV30 with TRBJ1-3, with 8 bases aligning to TRBD1. The CDR3 consists of 15 residues. The ends lost 3 bases at V and 2 bases at J; junction bases unmatched: 6. Germline CDR1 reads GTSNPN; CDR2 reads SVGIG (reference sequence).